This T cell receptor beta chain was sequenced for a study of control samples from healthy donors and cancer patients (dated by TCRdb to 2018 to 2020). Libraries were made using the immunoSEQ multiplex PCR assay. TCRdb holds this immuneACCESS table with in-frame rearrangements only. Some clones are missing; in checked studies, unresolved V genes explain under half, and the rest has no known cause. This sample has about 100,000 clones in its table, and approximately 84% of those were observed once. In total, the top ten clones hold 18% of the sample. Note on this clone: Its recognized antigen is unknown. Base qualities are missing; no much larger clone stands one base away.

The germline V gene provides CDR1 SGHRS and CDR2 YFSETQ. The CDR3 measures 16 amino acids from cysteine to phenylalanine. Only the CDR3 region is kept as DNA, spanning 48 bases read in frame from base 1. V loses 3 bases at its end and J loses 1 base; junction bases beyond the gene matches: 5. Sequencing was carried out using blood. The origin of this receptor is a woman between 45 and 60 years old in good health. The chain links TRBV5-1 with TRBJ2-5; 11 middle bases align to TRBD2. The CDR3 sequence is CASSSLLAGAQETQYF. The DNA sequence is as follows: TGCGCCAGCAGCTCATTACTAGCGGGGGCCCAAGAGACCCAGTACTTC. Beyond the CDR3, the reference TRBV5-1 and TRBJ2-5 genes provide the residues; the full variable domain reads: KAGVTQTPRYLIKTRGQQVTLSCSPISGHRSVSWYQQTPGQGLQFLFEYFSETQRNKGNFPGRFSGRQFSNSRSEMNVSTLELGDSALYLCASSSLLAGAQETQYFGPGTRLLVL.